This passage covers 30 T cell receptor beta chains from one sample sequenced in a study of cytomegalovirus exposure and HLA in healthy donors. PCR used 60 Vbeta primers and 13 Jbeta primers. Data came from immunoSEQ multiplex PCR; TCRdb stores just in-frame clones and leaves some out. The sample totals 45,000 to 60,000 clones; its top ten clones hold about 2.2%. The sequencing sample was made of PBMCs. The receptors were sampled from a female donor in good health and CMV-seronegative.

The CDR3 loop is CASSQGQGANTGELFF. Here the CDR3 DNA reads TGCGCCAGCAGCCAAGGGCAGGGGGCGAACACCGGGGAGCTGTTTTTT. This sequence joins TRBV4-3 and TRBJ2-2; 7 bases agree with TRBD1. The CDR3 is made up of 16 amino acids. Germline V gene lookup returns CDR1 LGHNA and CDR2 YSLEER. The J segment lost 0 bases and the V segment lost 1 base, leaving 2 bases of the junction unmatched.

The V gene is TRBV18, the J gene TRBJ2-5, with TRBD2 matching over 9 bases. Germline CDR1 and CDR2: KGHSH and LQKENI. The junction had 5 bases not matched to a gene; V was cut back by 3 bases and J by 9 bases. The CDR3 has 13 residues. The CDR3 DNA reads as TGTGCCAGCTCACCCCGGACTAGCGACTCCCAGTACTTC. Its protein product is CASSPRTSDSQYF.

For the CDR3, the DNA is TGTGCCAGCAGTGAATCCCCAGGGCCTTACTATGGCTACACCTTC. Protein sequence: CASSESPGPYYGYTF. J is TRBJ1-2 and V is TRBV2; a weak D match, TRBD1 (5 bases). The CDR3 sequence is 15 residues long. The germline V and J ends were trimmed by 2 bases and 3 bases, with 13 bases remaining between them. Germline V gene sequence: CDR1 SNHLY, CDR2 FYNNEI.

The chain employs TRBV9 and TRBJ2-1, with 10 bases that match TRBD2. The CDR3 is made up of 16 amino acids. The ends lost 2 bases at V and 3 bases at J; junction bases unmatched: 5. Germline V gene lookup returns CDR1 SGDLS and CDR2 YYNGEE. CDR3 bases: TGTGCCAGCAGCGTGACGGGACTAGCGAACTACAATGAGCAGTTCTTC. Encoded protein: CASSVTGLANYNEQFF.

The genes are TRBV5-1 and TRBJ2-1; 8 nucleotides line up with TRBD1. CDR1 and CDR2 from the germline V gene are SGHRS and YFSETQ. This CDR3 is built from 15 residues. After removal of 3 bases from V and 4 bases from J, the junction contained 6 bases not matched to a gene. CDR3 amino acids: CASSSTGGQYNEQFF. The CDR3 DNA follows: TGCGCCAGCAGCTCAACAGGGGGTCAGTACAATGAGCAGTTCTTC.

The chain uses TRBV11-2 and TRBJ1-1; tentative D call: TRBD1 (5 bases). The CDR3 spans 14 residues. In germline, CDR1 is SGHAT, CDR2 FQNNGV. Trimming removed 6 bases from V and 0 bases from J, with 11 bases in between. This CDR3 is CASSPGGLNTEAFF. For the CDR3, the DNA is TGTGCCAGCAGTCCGGGGGGACTGAACACTGAAGCTTTCTTT.

The rearrangement links TRBV4-1 to TRBJ1-2, with 9 bases fitting TRBD1. The CDR3 is 17 amino acids. Losses at the gene ends were 4 bases for V and 4 bases for J; bases not matched to a gene: 13. Looked up from germline, CDR1 is MGHRA and CDR2 is YSYEKL. The CDR3 region is CASSRIMGQGDIYGYTF. The CDR3 DNA sequence: TGCGCCAGCAGCCGAATTATGGGACAGGGCGACATCTATGGCTACACCTTC.

The V gene is TRBV7-9, the J gene TRBJ1-2; 10 positions match TRBD1. Germline CDR1 reads SEHNR; CDR2 reads FQNEAQ (reference sequence). CDR3 length: 14 residues. Trimming took 3 bases from V and 7 from J; bases not matched to a gene: 5. This CDR3 reads CASSFQTGGGGYTF. The CDR3 DNA is TGTGCCAGCAGCTTTCAGACAGGGGGCGGTGGCTACACCTTC.

The chain carries TRBV5-4 and TRBJ1-2; 7 nucleotides line up with TRBD1. J was trimmed by 4 bases and V by 2 bases; bases with no gene match: 8. Germline CDR1 and CDR2: SGHNT and YYREEE (reference sequence). There are 15 residues in the CDR3. CDR3 nucleotides: TGTGCCAGCAGCTTAAGAGGCGGGACAGCCTATGGCTACACCTTC. Translated: CASSLRGGTAYGYTF.

The rearrangement uses TRBV2 and TRBJ1-2; 7 bases are a match to TRBD1. This CDR3 has 12 amino acids. Unmatched junction bases numbered 6, after V lost 6 bases and J lost 8 bases. Germline CDR1 SNHLY, CDR2 FYNNEI. This chain's CDR3 is CASSRKGAGYTF. Here the CDR3 DNA reads TGTGCCAGCAGCCGAAAGGGGGCCGGCTACACCTTC.

The rearrangement links TRBV4-1 to TRBJ2-2, with D possibly matching TRBD1 (5 bases). CDR1 MGHRA and CDR2 YSYEKL come from the germline V gene. The V gene lost 2 bases and the J gene lost 1 base, with 8 bases spanning the gap. The length of the CDR3 is 15 residues. CDR3 loop: CASSQWTQNTGELFF. The CDR3 region has the DNA TGCGCCAGCAGCCAATGGACACAGAACACCGGGGAGCTGTTTTTT.

The rearrangement links TRBV29-1 to TRBJ2-5; D remains unclear. The CDR3 spans 15 residues. In germline, CDR1 is SQVTM, CDR2 ANQGSEA. V was clipped by 0 bases and J by 5 bases, with 16 bases between them. CDR3 protein: CSVEDLWRPEETQYF. Written as DNA, the CDR3 is TGCAGCGTTGAAGATCTGTGGCGGCCCGAGGAGACCCAGTACTTC.

The chain's CDR3 is CASSLSGYTDTQYF. The CDR3 DNA follows: TGCGCCAGCAGCCTATCGGGGTACACAGATACGCAGTATTTT. The V call is TRBV5-1, the J call TRBJ2-3, with D possibly being TRBD2 (5 bases). Germline CDR1 SGHRS, CDR2 YFSETQ. V was clipped by 4 bases and J by 2 bases, with 11 bases between them. The CDR3 runs 14 residues.

The V gene is TRBV5-1, the J gene TRBJ1-2, with TRBD1 as a possible D gene (5 bases). This CDR3 is built from 14 residues. Trimming shortened V by 0 bases and J by 3 bases, and 9 bases separated the two germline ends. Germline CDR1 SGHRS, CDR2 YFSETQ. CDR3 residues: CASSLAGRDYGYTF. The CDR3 DNA reads TGCGCCAGCAGCTTGGCAGGCAGGGACTATGGCTACACCTTC.

The chain couples TRBV6-5 to TRBJ1-2; TRBD1 might be the D (6 bases). CDR1 and CDR2 from the germline V gene are MNHEY and SVGAGI. V was clipped by 6 bases and J by 5 bases, with 16 bases between them. This CDR3 has 14 amino acids. This CDR3 reads CASRANRARYGYTF. The CDR3 region has the DNA TGTGCCAGCAGAGCAAACAGGGCTCGGTATGGCTACACCTTC.

This rearrangement joins TRBV9 to TRBJ2-7; the match to TRBD2 covers 13 bases. The junction had 2 bases not matched to a gene; V was cut back by 0 bases and J by 5 bases. There are 15 residues in the CDR3. Germline values: CDR1 SGDLS, CDR2 YYNGEE. The CDR3 reads CASSVGGLAGNEQYF. Written as DNA, the CDR3 is TGTGCCAGCAGCGTAGGGGGACTAGCGGGAAACGAGCAGTACTTC.

The chain joins TRBV6-5 to TRBJ1-1, with D possibly TRBD1 on 5 matching bases. From germline, CDR1 is MNHEY and CDR2 SVGAGI. The CDR3 extends over 15 amino acids. The germline V and J ends were trimmed by 0 bases and 9 bases, with 17 bases remaining between them. The CDR3 reads CASSYSRGGDGKAFF. CDR3 coding DNA: TGTGCCAGCAGTTACTCCCGGGGGGGTGATGGAAAAGCTTTCTTT.

The chain combines TRBV19 with TRBJ1-2; 9 nucleotides agree with TRBD1. CDR3 length equals 16 residues. V trimming: 2 bases; J trimming: 4 bases; junction bases outside the gene matches: 8. Looked up from germline, CDR1 is LNHDA and CDR2 is SQIVND (reference sequence). In DNA, the CDR3 is TGTGCCAGTAGTATACGTCCAACAGGGGGCCCCTATGGCTACACCTTC. It specifies CASSIRPTGGPYGYTF. Full variable domain (outside the CDR3, taken from reference TRBV19 and TRBJ1-2): DGGITQSPKYLFRKEGQNVTLSCEQNLNHDAMYWYRQDPGQGLRLIYYSQIVNDFQKGDIAEGYSVSREKKESFPLTVTSAQKNPTAFYLCASSIRPTGGPYGYTFGSGTRLTVV.

The chain combines TRBV11-2 with TRBJ1-3, with TRBD1 matching 7 bases. Germline trimming cut 5 bases from V and 2 bases from J; bases unmatched to any gene: 6. Germline CDR1 is SGHAT and CDR2 is FQNNGV. The CDR3 length is 15 residues. CDR3 DNA sequence: TGTGCCAGCAGCACCCAGGGGGTCCCTGGAAACACCATATATTTT. Protein: CASSTQGVPGNTIYF. Drawing the rest from reference TRBV11-2 and TRBJ1-3, the complete variable domain is EAGVAQSPRYKIIEKRQSVAFWCNPISGHATLYWYQQILGQGPKLLIQFQNNGVVDDSQLPKDRFSAERLKGVDSTLKIQPAKLEDSAVYLCASSTQGVPGNTIYFGEGSWLTVV.

This chain uses TRBV7-3 with TRBJ1-2; possibly TRBD1 for D (6 bases). The CDR3 consists of 16 residues. Looked up from germline, CDR1 is SGHTA and CDR2 is FQGTGA. V lost 5 bases, J lost 1 base, and 17 bases lay in between. CDR3 sequence (DNA): TGTGCCAGCAGCCCCGGTGGGCGGGGGCTTAACTATGGCTACACCTTC. Amino acids: CASSPGGRGLNYGYTF. The variable domain in full, completed from reference TRBV7-3 and TRBJ1-2, reads GAGVSQTPSNKVTEKGKYVELRCDPISGHTALYWYRQSLGQGPEFLIYFQGTGAADDSGLPNDRFFAVRPEGSVSTLKIQRTERGDSAVYLCASSPGGRGLNYGYTFGSGTRLTVV.

The chain recombines TRBV10-3 with TRBJ2-7; D ambiguous. Per germline, CDR1 ENHRY and CDR2 SYGVKD. V was pared by 4 bases and J by 2 bases, with 12 bases between. This CDR3 region has 14 residues. The DNA of the CDR3 is TGTGCCATCAGTGCTCCAAGCCGGGCCTACGAGCAGTACTTC. Translated, it gives CAISAPSRAYEQYF.

The chain has TRBV9 and TRBJ2-7, with D maybe TRBD1 (5 bases). Trimming removed 0 bases at V and 4 bases at J, with 17 bases between. There are 16 residues in the CDR3. Germline V gene data show CDR1 as SGDLS and CDR2 as YYNGEE. CDR3 region: CASSVASGAGVYEQYF. Here the CDR3 DNA reads TGTGCCAGCAGCGTAGCTAGTGGGGCAGGCGTATACGAGCAGTACTTC.

This rearrangement joins TRBV29-1 to TRBJ1-1; tentative D call: TRBD1 (5 bases). Trimming took 4 bases from V and 0 from J, leaving 12 bases between them. CDR1 is SQVTM, CDR2 ANQGSEA, per germline. This CDR3 has 14 residues. The DNA for the CDR3 is TGCAGCGTTGGGGGGGGGAGGATGAACACTGAAGCTTTCTTT. This sequence encodes CSVGGGRMNTEAFF.

This chain links TRBV18 with TRBJ2-3; weak D call: TRBD1 (6 bases). Trimming left V 3 bases short and J 2 bases short, with 15 bases between. The CDR3 sequence is 16 residues long. CDR1 and CDR2 (germline): KGHSH, LQKENI. Here the CDR3 reads CASSPLHRALTDTQYF. Here the CDR3 DNA reads TGTGCCAGCTCACCGCTCCACAGGGCCCTCACAGATACGCAGTATTTT.

A remark on this clone: The same CDR3 can be traced to other DNA sequences in this sample. This chain links TRBV30 with TRBJ1-1, with D hard to call. Per the germline V gene, CDR1 is GTSNPN and CDR2 is SVGIG (reference sequence). V gave up 3 bases and J gave up 0 bases, with 17 bases separating them. The length of the CDR3 is 16 residues. The CDR3 sequence is CAWSSWGGPMNTEAFF. The CDR3 nucleotides are TGTGCCTGGAGCTCTTGGGGAGGCCCCATGAACACTGAAGCTTTCTTT.

The chain links TRBV7-8 to TRBJ2-1; 8 positions agree with TRBD2. The CDR3 runs 14 residues. The trim removed 5 bases at V and 4 bases at J, leaving 4 bases unmatched. The germline gives CDR1 SGHVS, CDR2 FQNEAQ. Here the CDR3 DNA reads TGTGCCAGCAGCCCGGGGGGGGGTTACAATGAGCAGTTCTTC. As protein: CASSPGGGYNEQFF.

V gene TRBV19 combines with J gene TRBJ1-1; a possible D gene is TRBD1 (5 bases). The germline V and J ends were trimmed by 3 bases and 4 bases, with 12 bases remaining between them. Germline CDR1 and CDR2: LNHDA and SQIVND (reference sequence). This CDR3 is 14 amino acids long. CDR3 DNA: TGTGCCAGTAGTATCGACATCGGGGGCACTGAAGCTTTCTTT. This translates into CASSIDIGGTEAFF.

The V call is TRBV27, the J call TRBJ2-7; TRBD1 might be the D (6 bases). Trimming stripped 3 bases from V and 0 bases from J, with 18 bases between. This CDR3 spans 17 amino acids. Germline V lookup: CDR1 MNHEY, CDR2 SMNVEV (reference sequence). CDR3 sequence: CASSFLLDSSGSYEQYF. The CDR3 nucleotides read TGTGCCAGCAGTTTCCTACTGGACAGTAGTGGCTCCTACGAGCAGTACTTC.

The chain recombines TRBV19 with TRBJ1-2; 7 positions agree with TRBD1. The junction had 1 base not matched to a gene; V was cut back by 1 base and J by 2 bases. Germline V CDR1 and CDR2: LNHDA, SQIVND (reference sequence). The CDR3 extends over 14 amino acids. Written as DNA, the CDR3 is TGTGCCAGTAGTATAGGGACAGGCAACTATGGCTACACCTTC. Translating it yields CASSIGTGNYGYTF. Looking up the rest from reference TRBV19 and TRBJ1-2 gives the full variable domain: DGGITQSPKYLFRKEGQNVTLSCEQNLNHDAMYWYRQDPGQGLRLIYYSQIVNDFQKGDIAEGYSVSREKKESFPLTVTSAQKNPTAFYLCASSIGTGNYGYTFGSGTRLTVV.

The chain links TRBV30 to TRBJ1-1; 7 bases agree with TRBD1. In germline, CDR1 is GTSNPN, CDR2 SVGIG (reference sequence). The junction had 6 bases not matched to a gene; V was cut back by 6 bases and J by 5 bases. CDR3 size: 12 residues. The CDR3 DNA reads TGTGCCTGTACTGCAGGGGGGACTGAAGCTTTCTTT. Amino acid sequence: CACTAGGTEAFF.